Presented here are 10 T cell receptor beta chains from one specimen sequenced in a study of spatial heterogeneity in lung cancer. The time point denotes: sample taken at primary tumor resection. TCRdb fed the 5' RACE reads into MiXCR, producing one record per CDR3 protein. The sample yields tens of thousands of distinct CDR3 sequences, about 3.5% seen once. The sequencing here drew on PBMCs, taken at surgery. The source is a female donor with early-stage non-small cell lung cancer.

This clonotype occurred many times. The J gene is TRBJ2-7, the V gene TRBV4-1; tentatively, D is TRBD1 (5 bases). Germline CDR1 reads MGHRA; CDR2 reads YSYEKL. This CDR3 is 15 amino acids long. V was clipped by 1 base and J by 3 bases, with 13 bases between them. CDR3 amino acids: CASSQVGARNYEQYF. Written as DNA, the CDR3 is TGCGCCAGCAGCCAAGTTGGGGCGCGTAACTACGAGCAGTACTTC.

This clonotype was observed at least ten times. The CDR3 is CASGVDYEQYF. The CDR3 DNA reads as TGTGCCAGCGGCGTAGACTACGAGCAGTACTTC. The chain uses TRBV2 and TRBJ2-7; D is ambiguous. This CDR3 has 11 residues. V lost 8 bases and J lost 3, with 8 bases in between. Germline-derived CDR1 and CDR2 are SNHLY and FYNNEI. The full variable domain, rest sourced from reference TRBV2 and TRBJ2-7, is EPEVTQTPSHQVTQMGQEVILRCVPISNHLYFYWYRQILGQKVEFLVSFYNNEISEKSEIFDDQFSVERPDGSNFTLKIRSTKLEDSAMYFCASGVDYEQYFGPGTRLTVT.

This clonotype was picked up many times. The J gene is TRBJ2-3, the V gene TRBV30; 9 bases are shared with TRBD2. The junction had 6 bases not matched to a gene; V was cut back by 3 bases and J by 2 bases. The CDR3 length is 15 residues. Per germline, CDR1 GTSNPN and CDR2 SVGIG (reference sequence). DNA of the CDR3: TGTGCCTGGAGCCTAAGCGGGAGGCCCACAGATACGCAGTATTTT. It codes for CAWSLSGRPTDTQYF.

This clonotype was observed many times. The CDR3 sequence: CSARVGGGYGYTF. Here the CDR3 DNA reads TGCAGTGCTAGAGTAGGAGGGGGCTATGGCTACACCTTC. V and J are TRBV20-1 and TRBJ1-2, with D possibly TRBD1 on 6 matching bases. This CDR3 is 13 amino acids long. The V gene's germline CDR1 is DFQATT and CDR2 SNEGSKA (reference sequence). Trimming removed 1 base at V and 4 bases at J, with 10 bases between.

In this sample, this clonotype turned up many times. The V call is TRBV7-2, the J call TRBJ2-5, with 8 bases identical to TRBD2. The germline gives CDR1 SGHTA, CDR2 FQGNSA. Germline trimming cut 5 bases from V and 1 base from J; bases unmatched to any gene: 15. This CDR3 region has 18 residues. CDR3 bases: TGTGCCAGCAGCCAACTTTTCGGGCTAGCGGGCCTCCAAGAGACCCAGTACTTC. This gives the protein CASSQLFGLAGLQETQYF.

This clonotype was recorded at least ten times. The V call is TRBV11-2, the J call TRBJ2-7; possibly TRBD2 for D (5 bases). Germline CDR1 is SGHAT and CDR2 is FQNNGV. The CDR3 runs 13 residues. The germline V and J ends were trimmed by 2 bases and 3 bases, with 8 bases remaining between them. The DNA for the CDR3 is TGTGCCAGCAGCTTACCGGGGTTCTACGAGCAGTACTTC. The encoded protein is CASSLPGFYEQYF.

CDR3 in amino acids: CASSPVGASLYEQYF. The CDR3 DNA reads as TGTGCCAGCAGCCCAGTAGGCGCCAGCCTCTACGAGCAGTACTTC. The chain combines TRBV7-9 with TRBJ2-7; no clear D. V shed 5 bases and J shed 3 bases, with 17 bases lying between them. Germline lookup yields CDR1 SEHNR and CDR2 FQNEAQ (reference sequence). The CDR3 loop spans 15 amino acids. Variable domain in full (rest from reference TRBV7-9 and TRBJ2-7): DTGVSQNPRHKITKRGQNVTFRCDPISEHNRLYWYRQTLGQGPEFLTYFQNEAQLEKSRLLSDRFSAERPKGSFSTLEIQRTEQGDSAMYLCASSPVGASLYEQYFGPGTRLTVT.

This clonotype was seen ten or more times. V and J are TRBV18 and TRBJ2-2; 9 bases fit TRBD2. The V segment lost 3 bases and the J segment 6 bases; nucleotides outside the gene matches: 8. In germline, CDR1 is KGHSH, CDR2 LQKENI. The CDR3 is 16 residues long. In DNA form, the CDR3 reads TGTGCCAGCTCACCGCTCGCGGGAGGGCGATCCGGGGAGCTGTTTTTT. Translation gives CASSPLAGGRSGELFF. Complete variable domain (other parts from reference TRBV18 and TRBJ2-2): NAGVMQNPRHLVRRRGQEARLRCSPMKGHSHVYWYRQLPEEGLKFMVYLQKENIIDESGMPKERFSAEFPKEGPSILRIQQVVRGDSAAYFCASSPLAGGRSGELFFGEGSRLTVL.

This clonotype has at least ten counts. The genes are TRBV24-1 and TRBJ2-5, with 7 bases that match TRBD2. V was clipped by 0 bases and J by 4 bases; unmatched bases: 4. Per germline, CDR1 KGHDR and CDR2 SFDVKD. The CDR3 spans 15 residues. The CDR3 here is CATSDLTSDPETQYF. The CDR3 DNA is TGTGCCACCAGTGATTTGACTAGCGACCCAGAGACCCAGTACTTC.

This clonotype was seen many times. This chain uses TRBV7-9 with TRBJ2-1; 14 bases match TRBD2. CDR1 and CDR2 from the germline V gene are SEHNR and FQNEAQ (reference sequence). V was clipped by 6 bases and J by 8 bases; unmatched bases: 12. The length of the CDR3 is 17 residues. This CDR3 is CASSSGTSGRKGHEQFF. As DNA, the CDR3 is TGTGCCAGCAGTTCCGGGACTAGCGGGAGAAAGGGTCATGAGCAGTTCTTC.